This TCR beta chain was captured by sequencing in a study of blood T cell repertoires in COVID-19. Using immunoSEQ multiplex PCR, the repertoire was profiled, and TCRdb retains in-frame clones only, with some absent. This table has 300,000 or so clones, about 90% appearing once. The V gene's germline CDR1 is MDHEN and CDR2 SYDVKM. Trimming removed 6 bases from V and 0 bases from J; junction bases left unmatched: 4. The CDR3 loop spans 16 amino acids. This clonotype was sampled from a woman younger than 45 who had recovered from COVID-19. This sequence joins TRBV28 and TRBJ1-6, with 8 bases fitting TRBD1. The specimen sequenced was PBMCs or T cells enriched from blood (not recorded which). Written as DNA, the CDR3 is TGTGCCAGCAGGCGGACAGGGAACTCCTATAATTCACCCCTCCACTTT. It encodes CASRRTGNSYNSPLHF.